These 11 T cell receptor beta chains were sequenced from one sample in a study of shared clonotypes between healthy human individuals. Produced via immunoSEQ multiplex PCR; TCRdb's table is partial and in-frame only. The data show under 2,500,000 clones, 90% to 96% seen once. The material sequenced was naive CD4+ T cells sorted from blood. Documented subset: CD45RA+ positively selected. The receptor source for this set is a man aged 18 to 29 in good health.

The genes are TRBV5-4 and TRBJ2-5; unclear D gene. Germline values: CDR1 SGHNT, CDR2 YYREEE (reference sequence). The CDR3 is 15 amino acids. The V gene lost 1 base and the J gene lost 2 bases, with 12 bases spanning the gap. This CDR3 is CASSLSATKQETQYF. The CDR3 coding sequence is TGTGCCAGCAGCTTGTCGGCCACCAAACAAGAGACCCAGTACTTC.

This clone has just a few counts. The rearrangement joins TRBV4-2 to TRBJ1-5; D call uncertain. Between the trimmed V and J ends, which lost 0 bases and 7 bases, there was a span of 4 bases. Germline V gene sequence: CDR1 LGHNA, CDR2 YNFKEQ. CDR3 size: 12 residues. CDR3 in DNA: TGTGCCAGCAGCCAAGATCAGCAGCCCCAGCATTTT. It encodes CASSQDQQPQHF.

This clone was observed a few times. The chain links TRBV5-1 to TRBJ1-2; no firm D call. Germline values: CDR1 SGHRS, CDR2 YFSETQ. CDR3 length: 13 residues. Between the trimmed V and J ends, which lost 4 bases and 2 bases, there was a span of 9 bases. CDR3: CASSRAPNYGYTF. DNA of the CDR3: TGCGCCAGCAGCCGGGCACCCAACTATGGCTACACCTTC.

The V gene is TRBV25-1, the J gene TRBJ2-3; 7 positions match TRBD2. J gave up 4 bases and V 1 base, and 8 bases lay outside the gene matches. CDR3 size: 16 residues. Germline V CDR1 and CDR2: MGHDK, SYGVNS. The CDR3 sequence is CASSELGGGPPDTQYF. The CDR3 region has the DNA TGTGCCAGCAGTGAATTGGGGGGAGGGCCCCCAGATACGCAGTATTTT.

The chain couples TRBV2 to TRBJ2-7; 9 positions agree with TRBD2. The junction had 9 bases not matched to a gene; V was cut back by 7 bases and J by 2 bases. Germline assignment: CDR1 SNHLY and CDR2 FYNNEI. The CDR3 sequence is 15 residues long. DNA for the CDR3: TGTGCCAGCACCCCGGAGGCTAGCGGGACCTACGAGCAGTACTTC. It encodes CASTPEASGTYEQYF.

The CDR3 bases are TGTGCCAGCAGCATCACCGGGAGTAATGAAAAACTGTTTTTT. Protein: CASSITGSNEKLFF. The chain combines TRBV6-6 with TRBJ1-4; no firm D call. CDR1 is MNHNY, CDR2 SVGAGI, per germline (reference sequence). The V gene lost 6 bases and the J gene lost 4 bases, with 12 bases spanning the gap. The CDR3 loop spans 14 amino acids.

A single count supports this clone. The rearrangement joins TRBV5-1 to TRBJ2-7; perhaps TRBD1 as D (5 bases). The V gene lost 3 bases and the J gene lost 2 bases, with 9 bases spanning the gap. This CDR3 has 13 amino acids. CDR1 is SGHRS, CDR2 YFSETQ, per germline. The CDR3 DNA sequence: TGCGCCAGCAGCTGGGGCCATACCTACGAGCAGTACTTC. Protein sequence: CASSWGHTYEQYF.

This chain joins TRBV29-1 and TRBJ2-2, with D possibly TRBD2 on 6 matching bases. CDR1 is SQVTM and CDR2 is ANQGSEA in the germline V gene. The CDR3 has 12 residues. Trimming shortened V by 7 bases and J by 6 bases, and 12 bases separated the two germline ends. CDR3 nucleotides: TGCAGCGCCGGAGGGTGGGCCGGGGAGCTGTTTTTT. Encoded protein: CSAGGWAGELFF.

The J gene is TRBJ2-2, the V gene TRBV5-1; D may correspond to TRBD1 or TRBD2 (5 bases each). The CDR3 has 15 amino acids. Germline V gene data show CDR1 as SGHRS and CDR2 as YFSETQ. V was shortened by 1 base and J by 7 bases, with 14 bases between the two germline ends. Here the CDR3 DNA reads TGCGCCAGCAGCTTGCAGGGAGATCAAAACGGGGAGCTGTTTTTT. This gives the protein CASSLQGDQNGELFF.

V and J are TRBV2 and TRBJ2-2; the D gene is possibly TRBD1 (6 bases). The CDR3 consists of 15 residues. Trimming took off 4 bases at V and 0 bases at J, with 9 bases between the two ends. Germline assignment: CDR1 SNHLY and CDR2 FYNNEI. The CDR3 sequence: CASSGQGTNTGELFF. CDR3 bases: TGTGCCAGCAGTGGGCAGGGGACGAACACCGGGGAGCTGTTTTTT. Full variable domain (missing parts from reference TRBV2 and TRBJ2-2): EPEVTQTPSHQVTQMGQEVILRCVPISNHLYFYWYRQILGQKVEFLVSFYNNEISEKSEIFDDQFSVERPDGSNFTLKIRSTKLEDSAMYFCASSGQGTNTGELFFGEGSRLTVL.

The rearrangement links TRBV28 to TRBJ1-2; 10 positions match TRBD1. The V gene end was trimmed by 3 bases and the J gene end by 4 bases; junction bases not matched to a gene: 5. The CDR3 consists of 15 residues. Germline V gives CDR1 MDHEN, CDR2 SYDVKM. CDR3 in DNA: TGTGCCAGCAGTTTCCGGGACAGGGGCTTCTATGGCTACACCTTC. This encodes CASSFRDRGFYGYTF.